This T cell receptor (beta chain) derives from a study of blood T cell repertoires in COVID-19. Study details: Donors in the United States, Italy and Spain gave samples during acute or convalescent COVID-19. PBMCs, B-cell-depleted T cells, or T cells were the source of the cDNA or gDNA that made up the material.

Participants were aged about 18 to 100 years, lived in some 23 US areas, and enrolled virtually. Germline CDR1 and CDR2: SEHNR and FQNEAQ (reference sequence). This CDR3 is built from 12 residues. Trimming took off 4 bases at V and 12 bases at J, with 16 bases between the two ends. This clone was recorded only once. Authors' processing steps: Reference gene primer amplification in the assay estimated nucleated cell counts. Profiling relied on immunoSEQ multiplex PCR, and the TCRdb table lists in-frame clones only, not all of them. V and J calls and clone size are those listed in that table; D and trimming were worked out from the DNA. The data show some 250,000 clones, about 86% seen once.

The receptor was isolated from a woman aged 40-49 years with acute COVID-19. The chain employs TRBV7-9 and TRBJ2-7; D is possibly TRBD2 (6 bases). The sequencing input was PBMCs or T cells enriched from blood (not recorded which). In nucleotides, the CDR3 is TGTGCCAGCAGCTATTACGACGGGAGTGTGTACTTC. It is translated as CASSYYDGSVYF.